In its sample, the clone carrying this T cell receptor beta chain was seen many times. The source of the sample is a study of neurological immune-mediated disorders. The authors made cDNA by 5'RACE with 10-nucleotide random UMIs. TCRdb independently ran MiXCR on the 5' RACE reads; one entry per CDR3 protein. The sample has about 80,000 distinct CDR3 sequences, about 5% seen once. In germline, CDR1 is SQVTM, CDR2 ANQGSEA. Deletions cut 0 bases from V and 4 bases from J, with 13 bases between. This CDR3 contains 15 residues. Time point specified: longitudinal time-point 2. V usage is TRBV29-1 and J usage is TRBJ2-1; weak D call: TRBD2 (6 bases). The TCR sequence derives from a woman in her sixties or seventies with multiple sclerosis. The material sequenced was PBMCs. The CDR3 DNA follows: TGCAGCGTTGAAGAGAGCGGGTCAATATACAATGAGCAGTTCTTC. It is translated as CSVEESGSIYNEQFF.